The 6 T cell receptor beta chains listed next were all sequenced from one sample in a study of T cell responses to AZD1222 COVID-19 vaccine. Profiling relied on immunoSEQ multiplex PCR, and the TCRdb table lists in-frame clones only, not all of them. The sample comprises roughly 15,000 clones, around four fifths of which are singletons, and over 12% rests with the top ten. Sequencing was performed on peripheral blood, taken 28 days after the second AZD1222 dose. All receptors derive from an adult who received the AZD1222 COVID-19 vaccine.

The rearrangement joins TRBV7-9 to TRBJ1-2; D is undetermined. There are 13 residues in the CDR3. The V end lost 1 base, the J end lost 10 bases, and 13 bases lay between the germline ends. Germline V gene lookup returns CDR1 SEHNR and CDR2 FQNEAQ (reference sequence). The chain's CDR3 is CASSLDTAKDYTF. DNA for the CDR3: TGTGCCAGCAGCTTAGACACCGCAAAGGACTACACCTTC.

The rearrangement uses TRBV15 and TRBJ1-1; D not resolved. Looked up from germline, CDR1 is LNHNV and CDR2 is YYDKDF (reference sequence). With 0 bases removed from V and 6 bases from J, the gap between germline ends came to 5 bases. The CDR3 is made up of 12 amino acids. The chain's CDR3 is CATSREQSEAFF. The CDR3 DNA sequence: TGTGCCACCAGCAGAGAGCAGTCTGAAGCTTTCTTT.

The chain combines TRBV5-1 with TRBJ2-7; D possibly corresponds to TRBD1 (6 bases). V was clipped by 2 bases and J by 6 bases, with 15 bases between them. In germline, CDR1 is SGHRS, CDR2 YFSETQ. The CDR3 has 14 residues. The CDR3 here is CASSLTGNEREQYF. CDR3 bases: TGCGCCAGCAGCTTAACAGGGAATGAGCGCGAGCAGTACTTC.

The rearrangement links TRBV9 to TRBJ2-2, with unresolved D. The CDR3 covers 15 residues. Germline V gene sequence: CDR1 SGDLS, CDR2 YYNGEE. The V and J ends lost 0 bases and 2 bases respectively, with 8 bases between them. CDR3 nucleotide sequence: TGTGCCAGCAGCGTAGGGGGATACAACACCGGGGAGCTGTTTTTT. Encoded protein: CASSVGGYNTGELFF.

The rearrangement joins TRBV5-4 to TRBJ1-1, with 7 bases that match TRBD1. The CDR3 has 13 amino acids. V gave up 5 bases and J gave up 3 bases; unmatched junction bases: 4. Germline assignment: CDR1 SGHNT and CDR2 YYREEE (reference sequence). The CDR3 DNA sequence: TGTGCCAGCAGTCCAACAGGGGACACTGAAGCTTTCTTT. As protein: CASSPTGDTEAFF.

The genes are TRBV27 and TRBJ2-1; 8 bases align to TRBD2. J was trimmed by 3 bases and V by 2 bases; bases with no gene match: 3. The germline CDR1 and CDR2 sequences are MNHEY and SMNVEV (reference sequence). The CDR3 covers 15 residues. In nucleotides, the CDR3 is TGTGCCAGCAGTTTAACTAGCGGCATCTACAATGAGCAGTTCTTC. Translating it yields CASSLTSGIYNEQFF.